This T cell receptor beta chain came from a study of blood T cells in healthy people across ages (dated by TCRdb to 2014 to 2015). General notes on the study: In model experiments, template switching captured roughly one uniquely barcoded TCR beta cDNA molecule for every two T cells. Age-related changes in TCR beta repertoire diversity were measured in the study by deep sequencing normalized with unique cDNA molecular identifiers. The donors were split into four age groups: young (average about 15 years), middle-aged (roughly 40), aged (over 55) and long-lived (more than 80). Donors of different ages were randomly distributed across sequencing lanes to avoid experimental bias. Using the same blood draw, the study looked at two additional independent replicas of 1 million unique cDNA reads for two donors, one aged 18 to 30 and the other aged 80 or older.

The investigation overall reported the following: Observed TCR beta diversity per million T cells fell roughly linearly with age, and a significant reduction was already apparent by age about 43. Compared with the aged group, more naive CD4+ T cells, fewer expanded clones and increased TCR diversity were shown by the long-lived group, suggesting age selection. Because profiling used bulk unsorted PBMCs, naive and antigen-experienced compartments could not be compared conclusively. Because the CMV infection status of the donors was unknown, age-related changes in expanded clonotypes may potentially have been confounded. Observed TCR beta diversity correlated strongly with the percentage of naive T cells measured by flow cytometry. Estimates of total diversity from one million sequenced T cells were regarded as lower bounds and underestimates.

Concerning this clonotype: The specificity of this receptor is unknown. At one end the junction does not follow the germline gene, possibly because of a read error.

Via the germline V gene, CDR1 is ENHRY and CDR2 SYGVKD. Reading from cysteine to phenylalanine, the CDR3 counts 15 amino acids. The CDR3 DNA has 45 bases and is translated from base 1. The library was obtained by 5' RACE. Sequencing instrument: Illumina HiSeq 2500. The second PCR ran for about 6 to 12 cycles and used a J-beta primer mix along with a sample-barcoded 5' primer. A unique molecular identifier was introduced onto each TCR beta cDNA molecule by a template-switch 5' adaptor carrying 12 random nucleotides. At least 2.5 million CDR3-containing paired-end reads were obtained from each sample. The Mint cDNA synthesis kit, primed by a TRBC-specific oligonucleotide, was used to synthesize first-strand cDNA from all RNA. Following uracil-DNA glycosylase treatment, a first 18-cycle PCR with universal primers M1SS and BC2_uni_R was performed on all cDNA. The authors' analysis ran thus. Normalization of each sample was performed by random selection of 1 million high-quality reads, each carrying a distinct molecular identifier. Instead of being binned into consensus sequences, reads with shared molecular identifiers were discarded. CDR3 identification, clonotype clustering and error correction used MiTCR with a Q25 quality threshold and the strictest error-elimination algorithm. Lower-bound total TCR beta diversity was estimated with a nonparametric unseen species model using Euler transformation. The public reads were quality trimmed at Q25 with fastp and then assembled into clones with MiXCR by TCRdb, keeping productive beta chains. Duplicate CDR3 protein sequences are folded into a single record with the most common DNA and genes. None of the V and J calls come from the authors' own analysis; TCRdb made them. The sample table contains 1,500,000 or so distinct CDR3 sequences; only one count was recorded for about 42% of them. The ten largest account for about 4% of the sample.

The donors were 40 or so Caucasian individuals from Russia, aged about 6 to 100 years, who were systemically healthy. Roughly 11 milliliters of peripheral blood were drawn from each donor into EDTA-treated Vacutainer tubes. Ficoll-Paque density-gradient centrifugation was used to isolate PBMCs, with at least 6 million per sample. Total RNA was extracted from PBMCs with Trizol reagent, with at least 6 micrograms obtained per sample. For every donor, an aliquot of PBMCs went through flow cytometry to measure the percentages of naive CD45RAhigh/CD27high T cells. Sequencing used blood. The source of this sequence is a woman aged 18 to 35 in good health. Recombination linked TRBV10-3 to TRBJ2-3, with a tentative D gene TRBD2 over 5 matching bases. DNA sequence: TGTACCATCAGTGACCCGGACTCTATCACGGATACGCAGTATTTT. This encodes CTISDPDSITDTQYF.